A selection of T cell receptor beta chains follows, all from one sample in a study of a mutant IDH1 vaccine in newly diagnosed glioma. Sequenced by immunoSEQ multiplex PCR; TCRdb stores in-frame clones only, minus some. The table has 40,000 to 65,000 clones, around four fifths seen once; the top ten hold 1.8%. What these receptors recognize is not known. The source was PBMCs, collected from a glioma patient whose treatment included an IDH1 peptide vaccine. Receptors originate from a woman between 40 and 50 years old with glioma. CDR3s include the opening cysteine and the closing phenylalanine or tryptophan. Each record gives: CDR3 protein, CDR3 DNA, CDR3 length, V gene, clone size, J gene, D gene. A D gene is named only where the DNA matches it firmly. The size entry is marked missing in some rows and otherwise reads once, few, many or a size class.

CASSDGAAGSYEQYF TGCGCCAGCAGTGATGGAGCAGCAGGGTCCTACGAGCAGTACTTC 15 TRBV10-1 few TRBJ2-7 NA
CASRPQQGLAFF TGTGCCAGCAGGCCTCAACAGGGGCTCGCTTTCTTT 12 TRBV6-6 NA TRBJ1-1 TRBD1
CASSPRDTVVEQFF TGTGCCAGCAGCCCCCGGGACACGGTCGTGGAGCAGTTCTTC 14 TRBV2 NA TRBJ2-1 NA
CASTEGNEKLFF TGTGCCAGCACGGAAGGGAATGAAAAACTGTTTTTT 12 TRBV2 NA TRBJ1-4 NA
CASSLAPGAGTGELFF TGTGCCAGCAGCTTAGCGCCGGGGGCCGGCACCGGGGAGCTGTTTTTT 16 TRBV7-6 once TRBJ2-2 NA
CASSLGLANEQFF TGTGCCAGCAGCCTCGGACTAGCTAATGAGCAGTTCTTC 13 TRBV7-3 few TRBJ2-1 TRBD2
CASSKGRESPLGYTF TGTGCCAGTAGTAAAGGACGCGAGAGCCCCCTGGGCTACACCTTC 15 TRBV19 NA TRBJ1-2 NA
CASSEVRGSGNAIYF TGTGCCAGCAGTGAAGTCAGGGGCTCTGGAAACGCCATATATTTT 15 TRBV6-1 NA TRBJ1-3 NA
CATSIGTGETQYF TGTGCCACCAGCATAGGGACAGGAGAGACCCAGTACTTC 13 TRBV15 once TRBJ2-5 TRBD1
CASRGTGDRSQPQHF TGTGCCAGCAGAGGGACAGGGGATCGGAGCCAGCCCCAGCATTTT 15 TRBV6-1 NA TRBJ1-5 TRBD1
CASSLWLGGNYGYTF TGTGCCAGCAGCTTATGGTTAGGGGGAAACTATGGCTACACCTTC 15 TRBV11-2 NA TRBJ1-2 NA
CASSPGFQETQYF TGTGCCAGCAGCCCGGGATTTCAAGAGACCCAGTACTTC 13 TRBV11-1 NA TRBJ2-5 NA
CASRTYRLSSYEQYF TGTGCCAGCAGAACCTACAGACTTAGCTCCTACGAGCAGTACTTC 15 TRBV5-8 NA TRBJ2-7 NA
CIIQQSNEQFF TGCATCATTCAGCAGAGCAATGAGCAGTTCTTC 11 TRBV20-1 NA TRBJ2-1 NA
CASSPGQGASYSNQPQHF TGTGCCAGCTCACCGGGACAGGGGGCCAGTTATAGCAATCAGCCCCAGCATTTT 18 TRBV18 NA TRBJ1-5 TRBD1
CASSPSVGLYEQYF TGTGCCAGCAGTCCGTCGGTAGGGCTATACGAGCAGTACTTC 14 TRBV14 NA TRBJ2-7 NA
CASSLILETEAFF TGTGCCAGCAGCTTGATACTAGAGACTGAAGCTTTCTTT 13 TRBV7-9 NA TRBJ1-1 NA
CASSQDPAGGYEQYF TGCGCCAGCAGCCAAGACCCAGCGGGGGGCTACGAGCAGTACTTC 15 TRBV4-3 NA TRBJ2-7 TRBD2
CATSRDLGAPSYEQYF TGTGCCACCAGCAGAGATCTGGGGGCACCCTCCTACGAGCAGTACTTC 16 TRBV15 NA TRBJ2-7 NA
CASSSPPGRDFYGYTF TGTGCCAGCAGCTCCCCACCGGGACGGGACTTCTATGGCTACACCTTC 16 TRBV7-2 NA TRBJ1-2 NA
CASSLGTANTEAFF TGCGCCAGCAGCCTAGGGACAGCCAACACTGAAGCTTTCTTT 14 TRBV5-1 few TRBJ1-1 TRBD1
CASSPYERALSGNTIYF TGTGCCAGCAGCCCATATGAAAGGGCCCTCTCTGGAAACACCATATATTTT 17 TRBV7-8 NA TRBJ1-3 NA